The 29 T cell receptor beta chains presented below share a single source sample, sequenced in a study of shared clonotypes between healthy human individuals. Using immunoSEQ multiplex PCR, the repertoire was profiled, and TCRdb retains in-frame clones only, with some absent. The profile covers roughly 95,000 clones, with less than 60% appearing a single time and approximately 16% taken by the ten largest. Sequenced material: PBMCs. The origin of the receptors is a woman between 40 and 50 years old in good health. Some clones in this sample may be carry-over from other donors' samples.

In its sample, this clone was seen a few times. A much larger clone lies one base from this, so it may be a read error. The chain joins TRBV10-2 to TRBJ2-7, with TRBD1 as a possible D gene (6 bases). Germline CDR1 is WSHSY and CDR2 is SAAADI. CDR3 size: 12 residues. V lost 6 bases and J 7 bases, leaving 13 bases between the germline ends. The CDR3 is CASSETGNEQYF. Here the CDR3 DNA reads TGCGCCAGCAGCGAAACAGGGAATGAGCAGTACTTC.

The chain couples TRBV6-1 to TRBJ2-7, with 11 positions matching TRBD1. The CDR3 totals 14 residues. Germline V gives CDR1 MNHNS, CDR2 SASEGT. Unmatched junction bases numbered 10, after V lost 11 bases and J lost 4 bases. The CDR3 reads CASVRDRGIYEQYF. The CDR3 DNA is TGTGCCTCCGTCCGGGACAGGGGGATATACGAGCAGTACTTC.

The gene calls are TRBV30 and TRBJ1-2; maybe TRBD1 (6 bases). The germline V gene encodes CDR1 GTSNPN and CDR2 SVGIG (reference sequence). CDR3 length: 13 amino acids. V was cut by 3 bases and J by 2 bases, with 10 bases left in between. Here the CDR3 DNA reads TGTGCCTGGAGCGCGGGGGCGAACTATGGCTACACCTTC. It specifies CAWSAGANYGYTF.

Here the CDR3 DNA reads TGCAGCGCCGGCCAGGAGCCGCTGGAGACCCAGTACTTC. Protein: CSAGQEPLETQYF. The V and J genes are TRBV29-1 and TRBJ2-5; D unresolved. Germline loops: CDR1 SQVTM, CDR2 ANQGSEA. The CDR3 is 13 amino acids. V lost 7 bases to trimming and J lost 5 bases, with 17 bases between them.

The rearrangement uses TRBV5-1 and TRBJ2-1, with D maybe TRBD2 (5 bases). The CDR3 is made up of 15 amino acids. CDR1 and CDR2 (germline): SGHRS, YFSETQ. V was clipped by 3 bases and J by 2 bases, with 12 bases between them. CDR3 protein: CASSWVALAYNEQFF. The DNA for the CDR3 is TGCGCCAGCAGCTGGGTAGCGCTTGCCTACAATGAGCAGTTCTTC. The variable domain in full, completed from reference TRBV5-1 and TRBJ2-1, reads KAGVTQTPRYLIKTRGQQVTLSCSPISGHRSVSWYQQTPGQGLQFLFEYFSETQRNKGNFPGRFSGRQFSNSRSEMNVSTLELGDSALYLCASSWVALAYNEQFFGPGTRLTVL.

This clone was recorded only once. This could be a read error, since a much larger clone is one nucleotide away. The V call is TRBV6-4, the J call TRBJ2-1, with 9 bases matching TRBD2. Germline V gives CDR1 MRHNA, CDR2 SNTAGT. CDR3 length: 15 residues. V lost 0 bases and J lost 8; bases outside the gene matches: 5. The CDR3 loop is CASSDSTSGGDEQFF. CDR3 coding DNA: TGTGCCAGCAGTGACTCGACTAGCGGAGGGGATGAGCAGTTCTTC.

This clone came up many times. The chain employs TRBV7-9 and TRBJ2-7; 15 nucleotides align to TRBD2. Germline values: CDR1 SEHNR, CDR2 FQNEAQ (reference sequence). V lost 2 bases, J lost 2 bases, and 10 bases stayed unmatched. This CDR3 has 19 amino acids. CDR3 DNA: TGTGCCAGCAGCTTATCCCCCGGACTAGCGGGAGGGGGACCCTACGAGCAGTACTTC. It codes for CASSLSPGLAGGGPYEQYF. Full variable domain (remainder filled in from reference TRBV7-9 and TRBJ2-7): DTGVSQNPRHKITKRGQNVTFRCDPISEHNRLYWYRQTLGQGPEFLTYFQNEAQLEKSRLLSDRFSAERPKGSFSTLEIQRTEQGDSAMYLCASSLSPGLAGGGPYEQYFGPGTRLTVT.

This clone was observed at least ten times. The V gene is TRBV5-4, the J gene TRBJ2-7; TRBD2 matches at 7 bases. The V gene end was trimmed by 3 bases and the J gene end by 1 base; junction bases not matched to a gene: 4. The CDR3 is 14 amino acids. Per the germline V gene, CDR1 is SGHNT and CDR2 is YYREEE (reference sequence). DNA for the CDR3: TGTGCCAGCAGCTCAGCGGGAAAGTCCTACGAGCAGTACTTC. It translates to CASSSAGKSYEQYF.

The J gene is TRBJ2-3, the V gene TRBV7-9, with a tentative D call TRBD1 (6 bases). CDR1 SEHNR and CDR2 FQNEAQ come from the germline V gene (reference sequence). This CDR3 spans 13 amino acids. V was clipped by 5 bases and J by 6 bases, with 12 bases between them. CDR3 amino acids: CASSVTGSDTQYF. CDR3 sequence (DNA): TGTGCCAGCAGCGTCACAGGGTCGGATACGCAGTATTTT.

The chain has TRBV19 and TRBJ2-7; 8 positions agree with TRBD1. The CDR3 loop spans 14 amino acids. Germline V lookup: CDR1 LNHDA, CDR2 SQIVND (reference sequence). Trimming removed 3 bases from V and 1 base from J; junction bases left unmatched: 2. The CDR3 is CASSIGQGSYEQYF. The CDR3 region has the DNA TGTGCCAGTAGTATCGGACAGGGTTCCTACGAGCAGTACTTC. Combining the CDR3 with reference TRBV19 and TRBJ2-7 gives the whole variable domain DGGITQSPKYLFRKEGQNVTLSCEQNLNHDAMYWYRQDPGQGLRLIYYSQIVNDFQKGDIAEGYSVSREKKESFPLTVTSAQKNPTAFYLCASSIGQGSYEQYFGPGTRLTVT.

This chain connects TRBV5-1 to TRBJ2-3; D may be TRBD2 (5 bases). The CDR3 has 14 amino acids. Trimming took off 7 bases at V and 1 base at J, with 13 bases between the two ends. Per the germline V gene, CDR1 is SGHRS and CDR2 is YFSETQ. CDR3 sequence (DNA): TGCGCCAGCGGTGGGTCCGGGGGCACAGATACGCAGTATTTT. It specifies CASGGSGGTDTQYF.

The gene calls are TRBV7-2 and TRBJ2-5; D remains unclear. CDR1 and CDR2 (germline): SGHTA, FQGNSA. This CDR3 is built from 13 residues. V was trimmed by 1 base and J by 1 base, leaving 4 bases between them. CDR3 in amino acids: CASSLGPQETQYF. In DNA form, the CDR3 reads TGTGCCAGCAGCTTAGGCCCCCAAGAGACCCAGTACTTC.

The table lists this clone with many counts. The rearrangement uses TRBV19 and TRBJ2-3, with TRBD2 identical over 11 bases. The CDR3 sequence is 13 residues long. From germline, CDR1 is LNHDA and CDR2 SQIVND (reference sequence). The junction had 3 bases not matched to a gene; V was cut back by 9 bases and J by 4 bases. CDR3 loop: CASRLAGSDTQYF. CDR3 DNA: TGTGCCAGCCGACTAGCGGGATCAGATACGCAGTATTTT.

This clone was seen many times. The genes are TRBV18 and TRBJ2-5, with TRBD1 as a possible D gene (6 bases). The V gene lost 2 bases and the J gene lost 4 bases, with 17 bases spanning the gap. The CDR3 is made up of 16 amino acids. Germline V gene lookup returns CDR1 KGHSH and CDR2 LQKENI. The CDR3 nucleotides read TGTGCCAGCTCACCAGGAATGGATCTAGGGGGAGAGACCCAGTACTTC. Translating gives CASSPGMDLGGETQYF.

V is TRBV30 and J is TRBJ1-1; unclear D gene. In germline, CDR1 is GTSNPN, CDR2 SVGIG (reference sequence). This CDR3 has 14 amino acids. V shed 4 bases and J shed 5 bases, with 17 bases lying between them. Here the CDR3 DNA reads TGTGCCTGGACGCCTCTAGTGGGGAATACTGAAGCTTTCTTT. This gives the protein CAWTPLVGNTEAFF.

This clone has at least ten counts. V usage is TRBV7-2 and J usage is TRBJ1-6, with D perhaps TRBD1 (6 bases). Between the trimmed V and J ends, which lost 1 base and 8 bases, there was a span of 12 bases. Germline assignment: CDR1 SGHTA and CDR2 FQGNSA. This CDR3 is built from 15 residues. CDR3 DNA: TGTGCCAGCAGCTTAGAGGCAGGGGTTGATTCACCCCTCCACTTT. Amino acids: CASSLEAGVDSPLHF.

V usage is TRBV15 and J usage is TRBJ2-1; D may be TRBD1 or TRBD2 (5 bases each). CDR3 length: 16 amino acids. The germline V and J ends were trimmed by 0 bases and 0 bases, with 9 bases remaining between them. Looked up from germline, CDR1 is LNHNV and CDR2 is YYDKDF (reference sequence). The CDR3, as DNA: TGTGCCACCAGCAGAGATCGTGGGACCTCCTACAATGAGCAGTTCTTC. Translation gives CATSRDRGTSYNEQFF.

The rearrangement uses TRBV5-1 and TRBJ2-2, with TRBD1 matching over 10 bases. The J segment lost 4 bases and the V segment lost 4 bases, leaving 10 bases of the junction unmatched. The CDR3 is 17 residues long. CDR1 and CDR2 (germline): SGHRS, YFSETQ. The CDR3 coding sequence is TGCGCCAGCAGCCGCGCCCTGGGACAGGGGATCACCGGGGAGCTGTTTTTT. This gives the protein CASSRALGQGITGELFF.

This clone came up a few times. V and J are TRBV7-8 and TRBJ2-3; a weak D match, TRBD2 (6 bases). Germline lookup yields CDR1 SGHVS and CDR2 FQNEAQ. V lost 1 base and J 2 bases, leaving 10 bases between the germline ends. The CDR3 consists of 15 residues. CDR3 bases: TGTGCCAGCAGCTTAGAGGCGGGGCACACAGATACGCAGTATTTT. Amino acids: CASSLEAGHTDTQYF.

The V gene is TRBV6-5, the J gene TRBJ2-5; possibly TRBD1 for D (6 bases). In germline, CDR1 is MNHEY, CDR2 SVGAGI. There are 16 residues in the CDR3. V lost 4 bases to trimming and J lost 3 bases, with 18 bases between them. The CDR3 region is CASSFKQGSEEETQYF. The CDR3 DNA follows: TGTGCCAGCAGTTTTAAACAGGGTTCTGAGGAAGAGACCCAGTACTTC.

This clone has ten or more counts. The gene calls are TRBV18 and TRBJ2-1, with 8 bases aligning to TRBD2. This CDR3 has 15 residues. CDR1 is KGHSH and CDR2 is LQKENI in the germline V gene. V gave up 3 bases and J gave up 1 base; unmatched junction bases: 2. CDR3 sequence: CASSPGLGSYNEQFF. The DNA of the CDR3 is TGTGCCAGCTCACCGGGACTAGGTTCCTACAATGAGCAGTTCTTC. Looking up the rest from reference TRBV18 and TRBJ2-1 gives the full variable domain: NAGVMQNPRHLVRRRGQEARLRCSPMKGHSHVYWYRQLPEEGLKFMVYLQKENIIDESGMPKERFSAEFPKEGPSILRIQQVVRGDSAAYFCASSPGLGSYNEQFFGPGTRLTVL.

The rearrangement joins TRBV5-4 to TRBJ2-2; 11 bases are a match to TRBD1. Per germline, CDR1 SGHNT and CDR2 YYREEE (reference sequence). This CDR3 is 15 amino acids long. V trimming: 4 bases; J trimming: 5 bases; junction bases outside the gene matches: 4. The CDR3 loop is CASSGQGAWTGELFF. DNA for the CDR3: TGTGCCAGCAGCGGACAGGGGGCTTGGACCGGGGAGCTGTTTTTT.

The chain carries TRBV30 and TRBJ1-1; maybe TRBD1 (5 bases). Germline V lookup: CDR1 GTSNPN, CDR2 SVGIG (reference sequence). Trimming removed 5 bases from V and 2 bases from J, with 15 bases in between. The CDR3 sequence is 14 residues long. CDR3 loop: CAWGGSGFNTEAFF. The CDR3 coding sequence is TGTGCCTGGGGGGGGTCGGGTTTCAACACTGAAGCTTTCTTT.

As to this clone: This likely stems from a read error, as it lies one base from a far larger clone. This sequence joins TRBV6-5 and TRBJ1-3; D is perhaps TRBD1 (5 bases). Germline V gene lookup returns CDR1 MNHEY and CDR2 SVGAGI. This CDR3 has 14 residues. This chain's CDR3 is CASRTDSLGNTMYF. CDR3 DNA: TGTGCCAGCAGGACCGACAGCCTCGGAAACACCATGTATTTT.

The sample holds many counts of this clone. CDR3 in DNA: TGCAGCGTTACTCGACAGGGAAACACTGAAGCTTTCTTT. Encoded protein: CSVTRQGNTEAFF. The chain is built from TRBV29-1 and TRBJ1-1; TRBD1 matches at 7 bases. V gave up 5 bases and J gave up 2 bases; unmatched junction bases: 5. This CDR3 comprises 13 residues. The germline CDR1 and CDR2 sequences are SQVTM and ANQGSEA. The full variable domain, its missing parts supplied by reference TRBV29-1 and TRBJ1-1, is SAVISQKPSRDICQRGTSLTIQCQVDSQVTMMFWYRQQPGQSLTLIATANQGSEATYESGFVIDKFPISRPNLTFSTLTVSNMSPEDSSIYLCSVTRQGNTEAFFGQGTRLTVV.

This CDR3 reads CSVPVGNTIYF. CDR3 bases: TGCAGCGTTCCGGTTGGAAACACCATATATTTT. The rearrangement joins TRBV29-1 to TRBJ1-3; D gene unclear. In germline, CDR1 is SQVTM, CDR2 ANQGSEA. The germline V and J ends were trimmed by 5 bases and 3 bases, with 5 bases remaining between them. The CDR3 covers 11 residues.

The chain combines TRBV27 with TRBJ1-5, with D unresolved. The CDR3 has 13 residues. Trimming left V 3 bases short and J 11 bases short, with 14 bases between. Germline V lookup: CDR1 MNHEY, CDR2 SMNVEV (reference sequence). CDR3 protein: CASSLGGGMAQHF. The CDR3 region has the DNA TGTGCCAGCAGTTTGGGAGGCGGAATGGCCCAGCATTTT.

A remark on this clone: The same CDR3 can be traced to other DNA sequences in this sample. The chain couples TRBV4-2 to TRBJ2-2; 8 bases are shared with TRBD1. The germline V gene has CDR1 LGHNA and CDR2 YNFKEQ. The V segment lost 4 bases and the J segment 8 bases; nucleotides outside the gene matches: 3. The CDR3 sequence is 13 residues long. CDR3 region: CASSPGGTGELFF. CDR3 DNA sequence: TGTGCCAGCAGCCCAGGGGGCACTGGGGAGCTGTTTTTT.

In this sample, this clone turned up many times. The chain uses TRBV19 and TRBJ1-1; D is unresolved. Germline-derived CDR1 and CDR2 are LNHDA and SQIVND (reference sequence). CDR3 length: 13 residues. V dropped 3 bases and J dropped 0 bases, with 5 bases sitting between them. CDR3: CASSIVVNTEAFF. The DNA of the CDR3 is TGTGCCAGTAGTATTGTGGTGAACACTGAAGCTTTCTTT.